This T cell receptor (beta chain) emerged from a study of cytomegalovirus exposure and HLA in healthy donors. Points from the study as a whole: First-cohort TCR clusters tended to co-occur in the roughly 130 validation repertoires, a later analysis found.

Details on this clone: What it binds is not known.

V lost 3 bases and J lost 0, with 15 bases in between. The CDR3 consists of 16 residues. Germline V gene sequence: CDR1 SGHTA, CDR2 FQGNSA. Clones were sequenced by immunoSEQ multiplex PCR, and TCRdb holds only the in-frame ones, with some missing. The profile shows 250,000 to 350,000 clones, approximately 88% of them singletons. The genes are TRBV7-2 and TRBJ2-7; weak D call: TRBD2 (7 bases). The sequenced sample was PBMCs. The source of this sequence is a woman aged 18 to 35 in good health and CMV-seronegative. The CDR3 reads CASSLGGGASSYEQYF. The CDR3 DNA reads TGTGCCAGCAGCTTGGGAGGGGGGGCAAGCTCCTACGAGCAGTACTTC. Together with reference TRBV7-2 and TRBJ2-7, the CDR3 gives the full variable domain: GAGVSQSPSNKVTEKGKDVELRCDPISGHTALYWYRQSLGQGLEFLIYFQGNSAPDKSGLPSDRFSAERTGGSVSTLTIQRTQQEDSAVYLCASSLGGGASSYEQYFGPGTRLTVT.